The T cell receptor (beta chain) under discussion was sequenced for a study of blood T cell repertoires in COVID-19. The CDR3 contains 14 residues. Germline V gene sequence: CDR1 SEHNR, CDR2 FQNEAQ (reference sequence). Trimming removed 5 bases at V and 5 bases at J, with 15 bases between. TCRdb's table, derived via immunoSEQ multiplex PCR, lists solely in-frame clones and lacks some. Among around 330,000 clones listed, 75% to 90% were seen once. This rearrangement joins TRBV7-9 to TRBJ2-5, with D maybe TRBD1 (6 bases). The specimen was PBMCs or T cells enriched from blood (not recorded which). The receptor was derived from a man aged 55 to 69 who had recovered from COVID-19. The CDR3 region is CASSPGELRETQYF. The CDR3 DNA reads TGTGCCAGCAGCCCAGGGGAGTTGAGGGAGACCCAGTACTTC. Drawing the rest from reference TRBV7-9 and TRBJ2-5, the complete variable domain is DTGVSQNPRHKITKRGQNVTFRCDPISEHNRLYWYRQTLGQGPEFLTYFQNEAQLEKSRLLSDRFSAERPKGSFSTLEIQRTEQGDSAMYLCASSPGELRETQYFGPGTRLLVL.